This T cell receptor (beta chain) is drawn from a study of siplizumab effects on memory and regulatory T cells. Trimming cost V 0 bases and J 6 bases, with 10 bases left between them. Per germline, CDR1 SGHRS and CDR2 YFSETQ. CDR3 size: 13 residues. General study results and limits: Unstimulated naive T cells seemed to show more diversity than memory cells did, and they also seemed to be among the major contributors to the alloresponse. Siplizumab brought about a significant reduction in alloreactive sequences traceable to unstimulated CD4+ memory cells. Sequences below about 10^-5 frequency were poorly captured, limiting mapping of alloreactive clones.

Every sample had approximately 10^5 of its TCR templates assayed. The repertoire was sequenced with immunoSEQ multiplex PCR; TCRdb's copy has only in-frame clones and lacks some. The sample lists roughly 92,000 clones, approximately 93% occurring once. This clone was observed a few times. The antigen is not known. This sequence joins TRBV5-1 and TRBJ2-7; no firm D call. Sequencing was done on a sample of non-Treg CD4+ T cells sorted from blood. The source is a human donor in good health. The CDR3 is CASSLGQTPEQYF. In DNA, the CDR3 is TGCGCCAGCAGCTTGGGGCAGACTCCCGAGCAGTACTTC.